What follows is one T cell receptor (beta chain) and its context. The method was immunoSEQ multiplex PCR; TCRdb's version includes in-frame clones alone and lacks a portion of them. The sample has 99,000 or so clones, roughly four fifths seen once. This entry comes from a study of blood T cell repertoires in COVID-19. Overall study: Sample material is recorded as cDNA or gDNA derived from T cells, B-cell-depleted T cells, or PBMCs.

This CDR3 spans 13 amino acids. V lost 3 bases and J lost 2, with 10 bases in between. Germline CDR1 and CDR2: GTSNPN and SVGIG (reference sequence). The sequencing input was peripheral blood. This chain uses TRBV30 with TRBJ1-1; maybe TRBD1 (6 bases). This receptor was taken from a man aged 55 to 70 with acute or convalescent COVID-19. This CDR3 is CAWRGQGNTEAFF. In DNA form, the CDR3 reads TGTGCCTGGAGGGGACAAGGAAACACTGAAGCTTTCTTT.